The rows below give T cell receptor beta chains drawn from one sample of a study of blood T cell repertoires in COVID-19. Data came from immunoSEQ multiplex PCR; TCRdb stores just in-frame clones and leaves some out. This sample yields tens of thousands of clones, of which about 85% are seen a single time; approximately 3.5% belongs to the top ten. Sequenced: peripheral blood. The receptors stem from a woman older than 75 with acute or convalescent COVID-19. Each CDR3 is given with its conserved first and last residue. The D gene is left open where the match is weak. The size entry is marked missing in some rows and otherwise reads once, few, many or a size class.

V gene	clone size	J gene	D gene	CDR3 protein	CDR3 DNA
TRBV7-9	-	TRBJ2-1	-	CASSSTLGTGAFF	TGTGCCAGCAGCAGCACCCTCGGGACTGGAGCGTTCTTC
TRBV9	-	TRBJ1-1	-	CASSVAGGAGPNTEAFF	TGTGCCAGCAGCGTAGCTGGGGGGGCGGGCCCAAACACTGAAGCTTTCTTT
TRBV30	-	TRBJ1-6	TRBD1	CAWTDRGGSPLHF	TGTGCCTGGACCGACAGGGGTGGATCACCCCTCCACTTT
TRBV7-8	-	TRBJ2-7	-	CASSLLDVSYEQYF	TGTGCCAGCAGCTTACTAGACGTCTCCTACGAGCAGTACTTC
TRBV7-9	-	TRBJ2-1	-	CASSLVGGEQFF	TGTGCCAGCAGCTTAGTTGGCGGTGAGCAGTTCTTC
TRBV6-2/TRBV6-3	-	TRBJ1-1	-	CASSYAQAYTEAFF	TGTGCCAGCAGTTACGCACAGGCCTACACTGAAGCTTTCTTT
TRBV11-2	-	TRBJ2-6	-	CASSRQSGANVLTF	TGTGCCAGCAGCCGACAGTCTGGGGCCAACGTCCTGACTTTC
TRBV7-2	-	TRBJ1-3	-	CASSLSRGAGNTIYF	TGTGCCAGCAGCTTAAGCAGGGGAGCTGGAAACACCATATATTTT
TRBV19	-	TRBJ1-6	TRBD1	CASREPGQRYNSPLHF	TGTGCCAGTAGGGAACCGGGACAGAGATATAATTCACCCCTCCACTTT
TRBV7-9	medium-sized	TRBJ1-1	TRBD1	CASSLGTGNEAFF	TGTGCCAGCAGCTTAGGGACAGGGAATGAAGCTTTCTTT
TRBV11-2	once	TRBJ2-5	-	CASSLEVVVGSQETQYF	TGTGCCAGCAGCTTAGAGGTTGTTGTAGGGAGTCAAGAGACCCAGTACTTC
TRBV5-6	few	TRBJ2-2	-	CASNPAGRTGELFF	TGTGCCAGCAACCCGGCAGGGCGCACCGGGGAGCTGTTTTTT
TRBV5-1	-	TRBJ1-1	TRBD1	CASSKGGTGSWAFF	TGCGCCAGCAGCAAGGGGGGGACAGGATCATGGGCTTTCTTT
TRBV7-6	-	TRBJ1-4	-	CASSPNVGGIGEKLFF	TGTGCCAGCAGCCCGAACGTCGGGGGGATCGGCGAAAAACTGTTTTTT
TRBV6-2/TRBV6-3	-	TRBJ2-7	TRBD1	CASSYSGQGAYEQYF	TGTGCCAGCAGTTACTCCGGGCAGGGGGCCTACGAGCAGTACTTC
TRBV29-1	once	TRBJ1-6	TRBD1	CSVQGAPNSPLHF	TGCAGCGTTCAGGGGGCGCCTAATTCACCCCTCCACTTT
TRBV6-6	-	TRBJ1-5	-	CASSEGQPQHF	TGTGCCAGCAGTGAGGGTCAGCCCCAGCATTTT
TRBV15	-	TRBJ1-1	TRBD1	CATSRDIRGANTEAFF	TGTGCCACCAGCAGAGATATCAGGGGGGCCAACACTGAAGCTTTCTTT